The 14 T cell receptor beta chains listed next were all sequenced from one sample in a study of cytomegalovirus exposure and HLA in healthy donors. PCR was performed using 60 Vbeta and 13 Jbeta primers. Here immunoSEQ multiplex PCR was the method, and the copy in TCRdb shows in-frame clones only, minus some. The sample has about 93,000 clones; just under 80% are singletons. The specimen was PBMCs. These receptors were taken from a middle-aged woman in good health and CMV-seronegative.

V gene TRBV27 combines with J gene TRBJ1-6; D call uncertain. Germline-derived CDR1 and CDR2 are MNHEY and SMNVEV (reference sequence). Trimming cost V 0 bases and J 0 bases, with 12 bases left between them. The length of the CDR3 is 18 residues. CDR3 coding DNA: TGTGCCAGCAGTTTATCGTTAGAAAAGAGCTCCTATAATTCACCCCTCCACTTT. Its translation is CASSLSLEKSSYNSPLHF.

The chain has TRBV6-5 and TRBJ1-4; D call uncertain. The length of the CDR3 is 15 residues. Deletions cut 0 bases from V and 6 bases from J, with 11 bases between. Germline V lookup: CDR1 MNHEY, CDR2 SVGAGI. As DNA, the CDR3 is TGTGCCAGCAGTTACTCTGCGGCCCGAGATGAAAAACTGTTTTTT. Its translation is CASSYSAARDEKLFF.

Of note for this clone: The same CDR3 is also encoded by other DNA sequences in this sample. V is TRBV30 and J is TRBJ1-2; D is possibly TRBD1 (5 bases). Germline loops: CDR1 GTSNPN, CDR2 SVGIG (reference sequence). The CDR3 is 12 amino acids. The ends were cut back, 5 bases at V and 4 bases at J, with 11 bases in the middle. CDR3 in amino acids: CAWVGGSYGYTF. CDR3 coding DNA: TGTGCCTGGGTCGGGGGAAGCTATGGCTACACCTTC.

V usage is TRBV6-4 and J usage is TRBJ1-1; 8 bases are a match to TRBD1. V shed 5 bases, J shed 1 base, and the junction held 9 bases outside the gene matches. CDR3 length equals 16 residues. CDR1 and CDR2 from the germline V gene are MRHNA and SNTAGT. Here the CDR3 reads CASSKQGGTGNTEAFF. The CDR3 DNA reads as TGTGCCAGCAGTAAACAGGGGGGGACAGGGAACACTGAAGCTTTCTTT.

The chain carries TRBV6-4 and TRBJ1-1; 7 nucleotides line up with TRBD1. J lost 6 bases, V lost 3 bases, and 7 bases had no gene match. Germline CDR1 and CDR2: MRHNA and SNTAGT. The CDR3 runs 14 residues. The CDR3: CASSETVGTAEAFF. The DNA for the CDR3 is TGTGCCAGCAGTGAGACGGTAGGGACAGCTGAAGCTTTCTTT.

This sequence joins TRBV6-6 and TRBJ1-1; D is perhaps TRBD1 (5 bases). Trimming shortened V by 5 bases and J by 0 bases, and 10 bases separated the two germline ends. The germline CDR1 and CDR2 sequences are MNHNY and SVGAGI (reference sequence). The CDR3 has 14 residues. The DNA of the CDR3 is TGTGCCAGCAGTCTTGGACAAGTGAACACTGAAGCTTTCTTT. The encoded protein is CASSLGQVNTEAFF.

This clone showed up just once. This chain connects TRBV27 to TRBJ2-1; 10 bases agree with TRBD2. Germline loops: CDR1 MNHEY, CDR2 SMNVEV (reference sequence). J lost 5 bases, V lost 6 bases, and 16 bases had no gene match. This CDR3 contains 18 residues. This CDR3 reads CASSLRESGRALDNEQFF. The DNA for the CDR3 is TGTGCCAGCAGCCTACGAGAGAGCGGGAGGGCCCTGGACAATGAGCAGTTCTTC.

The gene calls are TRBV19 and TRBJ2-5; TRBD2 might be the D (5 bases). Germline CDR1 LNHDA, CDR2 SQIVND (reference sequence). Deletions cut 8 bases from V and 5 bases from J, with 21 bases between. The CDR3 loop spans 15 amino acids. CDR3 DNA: TGTGCCAGTCGGCGGCAGAGCGGCCTTGGGGAGACCCAGTACTTC. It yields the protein CASRRQSGLGETQYF.

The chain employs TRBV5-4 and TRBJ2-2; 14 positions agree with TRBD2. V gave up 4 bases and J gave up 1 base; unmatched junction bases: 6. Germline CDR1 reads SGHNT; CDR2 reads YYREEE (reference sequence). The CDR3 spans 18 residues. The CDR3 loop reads CASSPGTSGSLNTGELFF. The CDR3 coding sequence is TGTGCCAGCAGCCCGGGGACTAGCGGGAGTCTGAACACCGGGGAGCTGTTTTTT.

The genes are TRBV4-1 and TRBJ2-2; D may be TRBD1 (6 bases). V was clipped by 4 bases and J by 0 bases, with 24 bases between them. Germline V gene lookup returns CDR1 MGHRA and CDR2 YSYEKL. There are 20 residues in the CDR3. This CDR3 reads CASSPPAGGRTATNTGELFF. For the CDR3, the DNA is TGCGCCAGCAGCCCTCCTGCTGGGGGTAGGACAGCCACGAACACCGGGGAGCTGTTTTTT.

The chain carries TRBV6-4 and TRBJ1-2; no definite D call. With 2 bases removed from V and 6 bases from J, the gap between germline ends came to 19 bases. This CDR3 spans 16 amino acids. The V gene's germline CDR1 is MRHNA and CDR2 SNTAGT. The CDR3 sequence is CASSDRWEEAINGYTF. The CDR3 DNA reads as TGTGCCAGCAGTGACAGATGGGAGGAGGCGATAAATGGCTACACCTTC.

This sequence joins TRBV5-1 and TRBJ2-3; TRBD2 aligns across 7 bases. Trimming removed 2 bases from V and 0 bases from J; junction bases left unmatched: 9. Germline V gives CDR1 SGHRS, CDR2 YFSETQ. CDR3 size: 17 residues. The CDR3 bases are TGCGCCAGCAGCTTCACGCGACTTAGCGGGAGCACAGATACGCAGTATTTT. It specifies CASSFTRLSGSTDTQYF.

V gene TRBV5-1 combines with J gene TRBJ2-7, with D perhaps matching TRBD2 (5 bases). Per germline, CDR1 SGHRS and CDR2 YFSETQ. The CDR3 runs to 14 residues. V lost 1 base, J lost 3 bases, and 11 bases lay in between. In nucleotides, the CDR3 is TGCGCCAGCAGCTTGAACTTCGCGGGCTACGAGCAGTACTTC. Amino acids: CASSLNFAGYEQYF.

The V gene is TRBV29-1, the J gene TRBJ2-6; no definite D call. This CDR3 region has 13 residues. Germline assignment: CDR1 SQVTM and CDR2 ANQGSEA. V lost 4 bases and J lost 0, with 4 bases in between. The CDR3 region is CSVAVSGANVLTF. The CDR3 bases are TGCAGCGTTGCAGTCTCTGGGGCCAACGTCCTGACTTTC.